A selection of T cell receptor beta chains follows, all from one sample in a study of shared clonotypes between healthy human individuals. Here immunoSEQ multiplex PCR was the method, and the copy in TCRdb shows in-frame clones only, minus some. The sample holds roughly 1,500,000 clones, 95% to 99% seen once. Sequenced sample: naive CD4+ T cells sorted from blood. These TCRs come from a young man in good health. Both conserved end residues are part of each CDR3. The D gene is left open where the match is weak. Expanded clones are given a class, and other clones once, few, many or no size at all.

TRBV7-2	.	TRBJ2-3	TRBD2	TGTGCCAGCAGCTTAAGACTAGCGGGAGGGTATAGCACAGATACGCAGTATTTT	CASSLRLAGGYSTDTQYF
TRBV7-3	.	TRBJ2-5	.	TGTGCCAGCAGCCCACACCCGGGACTTAGAGAGACCCAGTACTTC	CASSPHPGLRETQYF
TRBV29-1	.	TRBJ2-7	TRBD2	TGCAGCGTCGTGGAACTAGCGGGAGTAGGCGAGCAGTACTTC	CSVVELAGVGEQYF
TRBV27	.	TRBJ2-7	TRBD2	TGTGCCAGCAGCGCCGGGACTAGCGGGAGGGCCGGTGAGCAGTACTTC	CASSAGTSGRAGEQYF
TRBV7-3	once	TRBJ2-7	.	TGTGCCAGCAGCTTAATTCGGGCGGGGTCCTACGAGCAGTACTTC	CASSLIRAGSYEQYF
TRBV19	.	TRBJ1-1	.	TGTGCCAGTACCTACAGGGAGGGCACTGAAGCTTTCTTT	CASTYREGTEAFF
TRBV7-9	many	TRBJ1-2	.	TGTGCCAGCAGCCCGCAAGGGGGGCTAACCTTC	CASSPQGGLTF
TRBV10-3	.	TRBJ2-1	TRBD2	TGTGCCATCAAGGGACTAGCGGGAGCCTCCTACAATGAGCAGTTCTTC	CAIKGLAGASYNEQFF
TRBV5-4	.	TRBJ2-1	.	TGTGCCAGCAGCTCCGCAACTAGGAGTAGCAATGAGCAGTTCTTC	CASSSATRSSNEQFF
TRBV15	.	TRBJ2-7	.	TGTGCCACCAGCAGAGAGGGTCCTGGAGGCTACGAGCAGTACTTC	CATSREGPGGYEQYF
TRBV6-1	.	TRBJ1-1	.	TGTGCCAGCAGTGTCAAGAGCCACACTGAAGCTTTCTTT	CASSVKSHTEAFF
TRBV7-2	.	TRBJ2-7	TRBD2	TGTGCCAGCAGCTTAACGGGAGGTGGGTACGAGCAGTACTTC	CASSLTGGGYEQYF
TRBV9	.	TRBJ2-2	.	TGTGCCAGCAGCGTAGAGGGCAGCTTGAACACCGGGGAGCTGTTTTTT	CASSVEGSLNTGELFF
TRBV5-4	.	TRBJ2-2	.	TGTGCCAGCAGCCCACCCCGGGACACCGGGGAGCTGTTTTTT	CASSPPRDTGELFF
TRBV5-4	.	TRBJ2-2	.	TGTGCCAGCAGGGAGATCGGGGGCCCTAACACCGGGGAGCTGTTTTTT	CASREIGGPNTGELFF
TRBV5-1	.	TRBJ2-1	.	TGCGCCAGCAGCTTGGGGGACTCCTACAATGAGCAGTTCTTC	CASSLGDSYNEQFF
TRBV7-3	.	TRBJ2-1	TRBD1	TGTGCCAGCAGCTCCCGAGGGGGCACCCACAATGAGCAGTTCTTC	CASSSRGGTHNEQFF
TRBV19	.	TRBJ1-2	.	TGTGCCAGTAGTATTAATCTCCGAACTAACTATGGCTACACCTTC	CASSINLRTNYGYTF
TRBV9	.	TRBJ2-3	TRBD1	TGTGCCAGCAGCAAGCACAGGGGCCCAGATACGCAGTATTTT	CASSKHRGPDTQYF
TRBV25-1	.	TRBJ2-3	.	TGTGCCAGCAGTGAATATCGGAGCGGGCTAGCTAGCACAGATACGCAGTATTTT	CASSEYRSGLASTDTQYF
TRBV19	.	TRBJ2-2	TRBD2	TGTGCCACTTCGCAGGGAGCGGGAGTCACCGGGGAGCTGTTTTTT	CATSQGAGVTGELFF
TRBV6-1	.	TRBJ1-2	TRBD1	TGTGCCAGCAGTGGGGGGACAGGTCATGGCTACACCTTC	CASSGGTGHGYTF
TRBV5-1	.	TRBJ2-2	.	TGCGCCAGCAGCTTGGTAGCCGGATACACCGGGGAGCTGTTTTTT	CASSLVAGYTGELFF
TRBV28	.	TRBJ1-1	.	TGTGCCAGCAGCCCACCCACTCATAGCGGTGAAGCTTTCTTT	CASSPPTHSGEAFF
TRBV5-1	once	TRBJ2-3	.	TGCGCCAGCAGCCCCCGACGGAACCATACGCAGTATTTT	CASSPRRNHTQYF
TRBV4-2	once	TRBJ2-7	.	TGTGCCAGCAGCCAAGATTTAGTGTCTAGCTACGAGCAGTACTTC	CASSQDLVSSYEQYF
TRBV7-9	.	TRBJ2-5	TRBD2	TGTGCCAGCACCTTCCTAGCGGGTGGGACAAAAGAGACCCAGTACTTC	CASTFLAGGTKETQYF
TRBV6-5	.	TRBJ2-2	TRBD1	TGTGCCAGCAGTGGCGGGACAGGCACCGGGGAGCTGTTTTTT	CASSGGTGTGELFF
TRBV6-5	.	TRBJ2-3	.	TGTGCCAGCAGCCATGGCATTACAGATACGCAGTATTTT	CASSHGITDTQYF